The T cell receptor beta chain under discussion was sequenced for a study of cytomegalovirus exposure and HLA in healthy donors. The wider study: Most genotyped donors, roughly 83% of 300 to 400, had Caucasian-associated genetic ancestry.

Study observations and caveats: Sequencing depth across donors, presence/absence analyses assumed, was roughly uniform.

Vbeta (60) and Jbeta (13) primers were used in the PCR. Sequencing used immunoSEQ multiplex PCR; TCRdb keeps in-frame clones, though not all of them. The table includes approximately 90,000 clones, about 80% detected once. Note on this clone: Antigen specificity is unknown.

The CDR3 totals 16 residues. The V end lost 3 bases, the J end lost 4 bases, and 18 bases lay between the germline ends. Germline CDR1 reads KGHSH; CDR2 reads LQKENI. This TCR derives from a male donor in good health and CMV-seronegative. Sequences were obtained from PBMCs. The J gene is TRBJ1-2, the V gene TRBV18, with a possible D match to TRBD1 (5 bases). The CDR3 reads CASSPSAGTGVYGYTF. CDR3 coding DNA: TGTGCCAGCTCACCCTCCGCCGGGACTGGAGTCTATGGCTACACCTTC.